This T cell receptor (beta chain) was captured by sequencing in a study of blood T cells in healthy people across ages (dated by TCRdb to 2013 to 2016). Study-wide context: In model experiments, roughly one uniquely barcoded TCR beta cDNA molecule per two T cells was captured by template switching. The study measured age-related changes in TCR beta repertoire diversity using deep sequencing normalized with unique cDNA molecular identifiers. To avoid experimental bias, donors of different ages were distributed randomly across sequencing lanes. Donors were grouped into four age groups: young (average roughly 15 years), middle-aged (39), aged (approximately 67) and long-lived (approximately 81). The study analyzed two additional independent replicas of 1 million unique cDNA reads from the same blood draw for two donors, one aged 18 to 30 and one aged 80 or older.

V and J are trimmed by 3 bases and 8 bases, and the gene matches miss 10 bases of the junction. From cysteine to phenylalanine, the CDR3 is 15 amino acids long. The only DNA kept is the CDR3, 45 bases in frame from the first base. CDR1 and CDR2 were assigned from the germline V gene as SGDLS and YYNGEE. The donors were 40 or so Caucasian individuals from Russia, aged about 6 to 95 years, who were systemically healthy. Around 10 milliliters of peripheral blood were collected from each donor into EDTA-treated Vacutainer tubes. Ficoll-Paque density-gradient centrifugation was used to isolate PBMCs, with at least 7 million per sample. Total RNA was extracted from PBMCs with Trizol reagent, with at least 5.5 micrograms obtained per sample. For every donor, an aliquot of PBMCs went through flow cytometry to measure the percentages of naive CD45RAhigh/CD27high T cells. With regard to this clonotype: It lacks a known antigen. No much larger clone is present one base from it, and per-base qualities are unavailable.

Study-wide conclusions, independent of this receptor: Compared with the aged group, the long-lived group had more naive CD4+ T cells, fewer expanded clones and increased TCR diversity, a pattern suggesting age selection. Estimates of total diversity from one million sequenced T cells were regarded as lower bounds and underestimates. The percentage of naive T cells measured by flow cytometry correlated strongly with observed TCR beta diversity. Because donor CMV infection status was unknown, age-related changes in expanded clonotypes were potentially confounded. Since profiling was done on bulk unsorted PBMCs, naive and antigen-experienced compartments could not be conclusively compared. As age increased, observed TCR beta diversity per million T cells dropped in a roughly linear way, and a significant reduction was already evident by age 40.

Libraries were prepared through 5' RACE. Sequencing instrument: Illumina HiSeq 2500. A second PCR of roughly 7 to 11 cycles was performed with a sample-barcoded 5' primer and a J-beta primer mix. A template-switch 5' adaptor carrying 12 random nucleotides introduced a unique molecular identifier onto each TCR beta cDNA molecule. Each sample yielded at least 2.5 million CDR3-containing paired-end reads. First-strand cDNA synthesis was performed from all RNA using the Mint cDNA synthesis kit, with priming by a TRBC-specific oligonucleotide. Following uracil-DNA glycosylase treatment, all cDNA underwent a first 18-cycle PCR with the universal primers M1SS and BC2_uni_R. The source study handled its data this way. Normalization of each sample was performed by random selection of 1 million high-quality reads, each carrying a distinct molecular identifier. Reads sharing molecular identifiers were discarded rather than binned into consensus sequences. CDR3 identification, clonotype clustering and error correction used MiTCR with a Q25 quality threshold and the strictest error-elimination algorithm. A nonparametric unseen species model with Euler transformation was used to estimate lower-bound total TCR beta diversity. TCRdb reworked the public reads: Q25 trimming with fastp, MiXCR clone assembly, productive beta chains retained. All rows with the same CDR3 protein become a single entry with the most common DNA and genes. TCRdb's processing, not the authors' own work, is the source of the V and J calls. The sample data list about 780,000 distinct CDR3 sequences, and about half of these were observed just once. Jointly, the top ten make up over 15% of the sample.

The specimen sequenced was blood. This TCR derives from a man at least 80 years old in good health. The chain uses TRBV9 and TRBJ1-4; the junction holds 7 bases that match TRBD1. The nucleotide sequence is TGTGCCAGCAGCGCTCTACAGGGGTACCAAGAAAAACTGTTTTTT. The translation is CASSALQGYQEKLFF.